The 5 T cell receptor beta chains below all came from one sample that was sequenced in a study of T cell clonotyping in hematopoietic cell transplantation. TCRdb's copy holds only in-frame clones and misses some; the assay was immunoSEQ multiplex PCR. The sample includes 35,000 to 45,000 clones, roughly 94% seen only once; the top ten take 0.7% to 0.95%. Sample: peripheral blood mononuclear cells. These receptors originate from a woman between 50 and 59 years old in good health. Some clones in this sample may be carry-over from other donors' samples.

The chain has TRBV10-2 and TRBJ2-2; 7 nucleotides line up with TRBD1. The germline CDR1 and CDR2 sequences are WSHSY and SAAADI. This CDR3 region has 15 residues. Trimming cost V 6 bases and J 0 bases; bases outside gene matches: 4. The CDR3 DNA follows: TGCGCCAGCAGCCTTGGGACAGCGAACACCGGGGAGCTGTTTTTT. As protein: CASSLGTANTGELFF.

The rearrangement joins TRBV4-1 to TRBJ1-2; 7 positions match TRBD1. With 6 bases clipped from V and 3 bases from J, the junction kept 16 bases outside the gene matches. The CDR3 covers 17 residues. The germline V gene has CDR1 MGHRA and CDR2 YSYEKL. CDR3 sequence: CASRDGIRDSIYYGYTF. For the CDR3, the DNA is TGCGCCAGCAGGGATGGGATTCGGGACAGCATTTACTATGGCTACACCTTC.

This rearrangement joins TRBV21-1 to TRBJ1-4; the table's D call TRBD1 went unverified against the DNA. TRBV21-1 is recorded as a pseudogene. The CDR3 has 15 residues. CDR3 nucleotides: TGTGCCAGCGGGCCCAGGTTAGGCACTAATGAAAAACTGTTTTTT. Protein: CASGPRLGTNEKLFF.

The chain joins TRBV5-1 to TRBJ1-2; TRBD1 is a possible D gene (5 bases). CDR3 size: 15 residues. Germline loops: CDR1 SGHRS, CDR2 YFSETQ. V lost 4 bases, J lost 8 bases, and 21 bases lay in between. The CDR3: CASSGTADALRGYTF. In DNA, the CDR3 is TGCGCCAGCAGCGGGACGGCAGACGCACTGCGGGGCTACACCTTC.

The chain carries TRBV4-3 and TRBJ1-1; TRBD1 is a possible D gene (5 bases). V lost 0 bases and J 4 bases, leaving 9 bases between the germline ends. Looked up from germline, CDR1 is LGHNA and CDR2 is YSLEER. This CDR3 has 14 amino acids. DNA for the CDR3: TGCGCCAGCAGCCAAGACAGGGCAGGCACTGAAGCTTTCTTT. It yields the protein CASSQDRAGTEAFF.